This T cell receptor beta chain was sequenced during a study of T cells after yellow fever vaccination. Study summary: SMART-Seq v4 Ultra Low Input served to prepare low-cell-number fractions.

This clonotype came up a few times. TCRdb passed the 5' RACE reads through MiXCR, listing each CDR3 protein once. This table has some 200,000 distinct CDR3 sequences, 9.5% to 11% appearing once. Germline V lookup: CDR1 MNHEY, CDR2 SVGEGT. Trimming took 7 bases from V and 7 from J; bases not matched to a gene: 3. The CDR3 is 12 amino acids. The material sequenced was CD8+ T cells sorted from PBMCs, taken 15 days after the yellow fever booster vaccination. The TCR comes from a man younger than 35 who received the YFV17D yellow fever vaccine. This sequence joins TRBV6-2 or TRBV6-3 and TRBJ2-1; 8 bases map to TRBD2. The CDR3 DNA reads TGTGCCAGCAAACCGGGGGGGAATGAGCAGTTCTTC. It is translated as CASKPGGNEQFF.